This T cell receptor beta chain was retrieved from a study of blood T cell repertoires in COVID-19. Background on the study: There were acute and convalescent COVID-19 samples, and they came from the United States, Italy and Spain. The analysed material was cDNA or gDNA that came from T cells, B-cell-depleted T cells, or PBMCs.

Method: immunoSEQ multiplex PCR; TCRdb's copy keeps in-frame clones and lacks some. This sample has 250,000 to 350,000 clones; around nine tenths occur once, and the top ten carry 0.94%. J gave up 5 bases and V 0 bases, and 8 bases lay outside the gene matches. Germline V gene data show CDR1 as SGHRS and CDR2 as YFSETQ. There are 16 residues in the CDR3. V is TRBV5-1 and J is TRBJ2-1; 7 positions agree with TRBD2. Sequencing used peripheral blood. This TCR derives from a woman aged 40 to 50 who had recovered from COVID-19. In DNA, the CDR3 is TGCGCCAGCAGCTTGGCCCCCGCGGGAGCAAACAATGAGCAGTTCTTC. This translates into CASSLAPAGANNEQFF.